The 25 T cell receptor beta chains given below trace back to one sample, sequenced in a study of blood T cell repertoires in COVID-19. Profiled with immunoSEQ multiplex PCR; TCRdb holds only in-frame clones, not every one. The table has 85,000 to 95,000 clones, roughly 82% seen once. Sequenced: peripheral blood. The receptor source for this set is a human donor in a cohort sampled during active COVID-19.

The J gene is TRBJ2-3, the V gene TRBV10-1; D may be TRBD1 (5 bases). Germline-derived CDR1 and CDR2 are WNHNN and SYGVQD (reference sequence). CDR3 size: 16 residues. V was shortened by 2 bases and J by 8 bases, with 20 bases between the two germline ends. The CDR3 spells CASSELGSPGSGTQYF. The DNA for the CDR3 is TGCGCCAGCAGTGAGCTAGGTAGCCCAGGGTCGGGTACGCAGTATTTT.

This clone was counted between two and nine times. The chain combines TRBV6-2 or TRBV6-3 with TRBJ2-1; 11 nucleotides line up with TRBD2. CDR1 is MNHEY, CDR2 SVGEGT, per germline. J was trimmed by 5 bases and V by 3 bases; bases with no gene match: 3. CDR3 size: 15 residues. The CDR3 protein is CASSYLGLADNEQFF. The CDR3 nucleotides read TGTGCCAGCAGTTATTTGGGACTAGCGGACAATGAGCAGTTCTTC.

The CDR3 coding sequence is TGTGCCTGGAGGACAGGGTTAAACACTGAAGCTTTCTTT. This translates into CAWRTGLNTEAFF. The chain carries TRBV30 and TRBJ1-1; 7 positions agree with TRBD1. The junction had 3 bases not matched to a gene; V was cut back by 3 bases and J by 2 bases. This CDR3 comprises 13 residues. The germline V gene has CDR1 GTSNPN and CDR2 SVGIG (reference sequence).

This clone has only a few counts. The junction departs from germline at one end; a sequencing error may be responsible. This chain links TRBV6-1 with TRBJ1-5, with D unclear. Germline assignment: CDR1 MNHNS and CDR2 SASEGT. This CDR3 has 13 amino acids. As DNA, the CDR3 is TGTGCCAGCAGAGAAGCTAACAATCAGCCCCAGCATTTT. It is translated as CASREANNQPQHF.

This clone appeared a single time. This chain links TRBV7-3 with TRBJ2-1, with D possibly TRBD2 on 5 matching bases. Germline CDR1 reads SGHTA; CDR2 reads FQGTGA. Trimming took 2 bases from V and 15 from J, leaving 17 bases between them. The CDR3 spans 13 residues. The CDR3: CASSLAEAGRRFF. CDR3 nucleotide sequence: TGTGCCAGCAGCTTAGCAGAGGCGGGCCGGCGGTTCTTC.

The J gene is TRBJ2-5, the V gene TRBV4-1, with 9 bases lining up with TRBD1. The ends lost 1 base at V and 3 bases at J; junction bases unmatched: 0. The germline V gene has CDR1 MGHRA and CDR2 YSYEKL. This CDR3 is 14 amino acids long. Written as DNA, the CDR3 is TGCGCCAGCAGCCAAGGACAGGGGGAAGAGACCCAGTACTTC. This gives the protein CASSQGQGEETQYF.

The chain uses TRBV7-8 and TRBJ2-1; 14 nucleotides agree with TRBD2. CDR1 is SGHVS, CDR2 FQNEAQ, per germline. The V and J ends lost 5 bases and 3 bases, in that order; junction bases with no gene match: 6. This CDR3 has 17 amino acids. CDR3 bases: TGTGCCAGCAGCCGAGGGACTAGCGGGGGTAGCTACAATGAGCAGTTCTTC. Amino acid sequence: CASSRGTSGGSYNEQFF.

The chain employs TRBV19 and TRBJ2-7; 10 nucleotides match TRBD1. This CDR3 has 17 amino acids. From germline, CDR1 is LNHDA and CDR2 SQIVND (reference sequence). After removal of 5 bases from V and 2 bases from J, the junction contained 12 bases not matched to a gene. Here the CDR3 reads CASSRGTGTGVPYEQYF. DNA of the CDR3: TGTGCCAGTAGTCGGGGAACCGGGACAGGGGTTCCCTACGAGCAGTACTTC.

The gene calls are TRBV19 and TRBJ2-1; 8 bases are a match to TRBD2. Germline CDR1 reads LNHDA; CDR2 reads SQIVND (reference sequence). The CDR3 covers 15 residues. Trimming at V came to 4 bases and at J to 2 bases, leaving 4 bases not matched to a gene. The CDR3 nucleotides are TGTGCCAGTAGTAGATTAGCGGGACCCTACAATGAGCAGTTCTTC. Translating gives CASSRLAGPYNEQFF.

The chain has TRBV3-1 (or the pseudogene TRBV3-2) and TRBJ2-1, with 7 bases identical to TRBD1. The CDR3 runs to 13 residues. From germline, CDR1 is LGHDT and CDR2 YNNKEL (reference sequence). J gave up 0 bases and V 8 bases, and 1 base lay outside the gene matches. Here the CDR3 reads CASGDSSYNEQFF. CDR3 coding DNA: TGTGCCAGCGGGGACAGCTCCTACAATGAGCAGTTCTTC.

The J gene is TRBJ2-5, the V gene TRBV29-1; 12 nucleotides align to TRBD2. Per the germline V gene, CDR1 is SQVTM and CDR2 is ANQGSEA. The V gene end was trimmed by 4 bases and the J gene end by 2 bases; junction bases not matched to a gene: 5. This CDR3 is 15 amino acids long. This chain's CDR3 is CSVGTSGAVQETQYF. CDR3 bases: TGCAGCGTTGGGACTAGCGGGGCCGTACAAGAGACCCAGTACTTC.

The chain carries TRBV5-1 and TRBJ2-1, with TRBD2 matching over 8 bases. Looked up from germline, CDR1 is SGHRS and CDR2 is YFSETQ. Trimming took 5 bases from V and 2 from J; bases not matched to a gene: 9. The CDR3 is made up of 16 amino acids. The CDR3 loop is CASSLPSGSTYNEQFF. The DNA of the CDR3 is TGCGCCAGCAGTCTTCCCAGCGGGAGTACCTACAATGAGCAGTTCTTC.

This clone was recorded only once. The chain uses TRBV7-6 and TRBJ1-1; tentative D call: TRBD1 (6 bases). V lost 7 bases and J lost 0, with 21 bases in between. Germline assignment: CDR1 SGHVS and CDR2 FNYEAQ. The CDR3 is 17 residues long. The CDR3 here is CASTLRSGEGVNTEAFF. The CDR3, as DNA: TGTGCCAGCACCCTTAGATCCGGGGAGGGGGTGAACACTGAAGCTTTCTTT.

V and J are TRBV11-3 and TRBJ2-3; no definite D call. The length of the CDR3 is 13 residues. V lost 0 bases and J 8 bases, leaving 9 bases between the germline ends. Germline CDR1 reads SGHNT; CDR2 reads YENEEA. Here the CDR3 DNA reads TGTGCCAGCAGCTTAGACAGAGAGGCTACGCAGTATTTT. Translating gives CASSLDREATQYF. The variable domain in full, with the rest retrieved from reference TRBV11-3 and TRBJ2-3, is EAGVVQSPRYKIIEKKQPVAFWCNPISGHNTLYWYLQNLGQGPELLIRYENEEAVDDSQLPKDRFSAERLKGVDSTLKIQPAELGDSAVYLCASSLDREATQYFGPGTRLTVL.

The chain combines TRBV29-1 with TRBJ1-1; no definite D call. The germline CDR1 and CDR2 sequences are SQVTM and ANQGSEA. This CDR3 region has 16 residues. Between the trimmed V and J ends, which lost 4 bases and 1 base, there was a span of 19 bases. The CDR3 DNA reads TGCAGCGTTGTAGTCGTTGAGGGTAAGGCGAACACTGAAGCTTTCTTT. Protein sequence: CSVVVVEGKANTEAFF.

The V gene is TRBV27, the J gene TRBJ2-1; D perhaps matches TRBD1 (5 bases). Trimming cost V 4 bases and J 5 bases, with 15 bases left between them. Germline V CDR1 and CDR2: MNHEY, SMNVEV (reference sequence). CDR3 length: 15 amino acids. The CDR3 bases are TGTGCCAGCAGTTCCTACAGGCCCCAAAACAATGAGCAGTTCTTC. This gives the protein CASSSYRPQNNEQFF.

The chain carries TRBV2 and TRBJ2-7; 7 nucleotides agree with TRBD2. V was pared by 4 bases and J by 5 bases, with 8 bases of the junction left unmatched. The CDR3 runs to 14 residues. CDR1 is SNHLY and CDR2 is FYNNEI in the germline V gene. CDR3 nucleotides: TGTGCCAGCAGTGTTGGCAGGGAGGGCCACGAGCAGTACTTC. Residues: CASSVGREGHEQYF.

The gene calls are TRBV7-8 and TRBJ2-7; 7 nucleotides align to TRBD1. The V gene end was trimmed by 5 bases and the J gene end by 3 bases; junction bases not matched to a gene: 7. There are 14 residues in the CDR3. CDR1 SGHVS and CDR2 FQNEAQ come from the germline V gene. CDR3 in amino acids: CASSLLQGIYEQYF. CDR3 DNA sequence: TGTGCCAGCAGCCTACTACAGGGGATCTACGAGCAGTACTTC.

V is TRBV6-2 or TRBV6-3 and J is TRBJ2-5, with 7 bases lining up with TRBD1. Germline V gives CDR1 MNHEY, CDR2 SVGEGT. The CDR3 runs to 16 residues. V gave up 5 bases and J gave up 2 bases; unmatched junction bases: 11. The CDR3: CASSTYRDSSQETQYF. Written as DNA, the CDR3 is TGTGCCAGCAGTACGTACCGGGACAGCTCGCAAGAGACCCAGTACTTC.

This clone has just one count. The V call is TRBV5-1, the J call TRBJ2-5; D ambiguous. V lost 0 bases and J lost 4, with 7 bases in between. CDR1 is SGHRS and CDR2 is YFSETQ in the germline V gene. The CDR3 totals 13 residues. The CDR3 bases are TGCGCCAGCAGCTTGGACAGACGAGAGACCCAGTACTTC. This encodes CASSLDRRETQYF.

The chain carries TRBV21-1 and TRBJ2-5; TRBD2, as called in the table, went unchecked against the DNA. TRBV21-1 is a recognized pseudogene. CDR3 size: 15 residues. The CDR3, as DNA: TGTGCCAGCAGCAAAGTACCCGGGTTGAAAGAGACCCAGTACTTC. It is translated as CASSKVPGLKETQYF.

The chain recombines TRBV18 with TRBJ2-7, with 9 bases identical to TRBD1. The CDR3 is made up of 19 amino acids. V gave up 2 bases and J gave up 2 bases; unmatched junction bases: 16. Germline V gene data show CDR1 as KGHSH and CDR2 as LQKENI. The CDR3 sequence is CASSPGTDRGQYGPYEQYF. In nucleotides, the CDR3 is TGTGCCAGCTCACCAGGTACGGACAGGGGTCAATATGGCCCCTACGAGCAGTACTTC.

The genes are TRBV27 and TRBJ2-3; no definite D call. The V end lost 2 bases, the J end lost 1 base, and 4 bases lay between the germline ends. Germline assignment: CDR1 MNHEY and CDR2 SMNVEV (reference sequence). This CDR3 spans 13 amino acids. CDR3 residues: CASSLLGTDTQYF. The CDR3 DNA is TGTGCCAGCAGTTTACTAGGCACAGATACGCAGTATTTT.

J is TRBJ2-2 and V is TRBV6-5; 8 nucleotides match TRBD1. Germline loops: CDR1 MNHEY, CDR2 SVGAGI. V dropped 6 bases and J dropped 4; count of bases not matched to a gene: 7. The CDR3 totals 15 residues. CDR3 in DNA: TGTGCCAGCAGCCGGATGGACAGGGCCACCGGGGAGCTGTTTTTT. Translating it yields CASSRMDRATGELFF.

V and J are TRBV2 and TRBJ1-1, with 10 bases identical to TRBD1. After removal of 5 bases from V and 7 bases from J, the junction contained 10 bases not matched to a gene. This CDR3 spans 15 amino acids. Germline values: CDR1 SNHLY, CDR2 FYNNEI. CDR3 coding DNA: TGTGCCAGCAGTAAGGACAGGGGGACGGTCGGTGAAGCTTTCTTT. This encodes CASSKDRGTVGEAFF.